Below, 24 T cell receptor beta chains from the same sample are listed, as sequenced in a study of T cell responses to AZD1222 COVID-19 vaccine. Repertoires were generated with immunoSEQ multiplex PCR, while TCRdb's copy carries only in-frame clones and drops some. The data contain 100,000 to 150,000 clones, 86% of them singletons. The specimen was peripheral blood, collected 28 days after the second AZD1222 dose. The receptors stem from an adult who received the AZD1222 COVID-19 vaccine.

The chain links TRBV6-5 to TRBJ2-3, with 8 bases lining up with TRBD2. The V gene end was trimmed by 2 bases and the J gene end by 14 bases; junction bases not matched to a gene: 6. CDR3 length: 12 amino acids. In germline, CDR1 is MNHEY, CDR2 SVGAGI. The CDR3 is CASSYTRGDGYF. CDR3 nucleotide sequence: TGTGCCAGCAGTTACACGCGGGGGGATGGGTATTTT.

CDR3 region: CASSKGTNTEAFF. The CDR3 DNA is TGTGCCAGCAGTAAGGGTACCAACACTGAAGCTTTCTTT. The chain couples TRBV6-5 to TRBJ1-1; D is uncertain. V was pared by 5 bases and J by 2 bases, with 9 bases between. CDR3 length equals 13 residues. The germline V gene has CDR1 MNHEY and CDR2 SVGAGI.

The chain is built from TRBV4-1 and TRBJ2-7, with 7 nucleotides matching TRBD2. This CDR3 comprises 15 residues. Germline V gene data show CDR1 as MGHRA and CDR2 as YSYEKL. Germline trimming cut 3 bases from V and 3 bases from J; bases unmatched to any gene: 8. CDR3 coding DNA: TGCGCCAGCAGCCATGGTTTGGGGGGGGACTACGAGCAGTACTTC. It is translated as CASSHGLGGDYEQYF.

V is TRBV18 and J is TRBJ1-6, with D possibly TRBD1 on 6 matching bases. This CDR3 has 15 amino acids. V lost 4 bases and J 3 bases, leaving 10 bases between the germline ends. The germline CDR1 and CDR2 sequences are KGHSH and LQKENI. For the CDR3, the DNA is TGTGCCAGCTCACTCCAGGGGTTCTATAATTCACCCCTCCACTTT. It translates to CASSLQGFYNSPLHF. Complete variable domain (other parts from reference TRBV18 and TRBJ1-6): NAGVMQNPRHLVRRRGQEARLRCSPMKGHSHVYWYRQLPEEGLKFMVYLQKENIIDESGMPKERFSAEFPKEGPSILRIQQVVRGDSAAYFCASSLQGFYNSPLHFGNGTRLTVT.

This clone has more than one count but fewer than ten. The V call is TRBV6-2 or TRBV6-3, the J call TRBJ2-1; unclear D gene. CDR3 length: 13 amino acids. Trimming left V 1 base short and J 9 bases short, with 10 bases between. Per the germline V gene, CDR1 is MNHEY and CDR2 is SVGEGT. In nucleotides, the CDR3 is TGTGCCAGCAGTTACTTGGGGTTGGGTGAGCAGTTCTTC. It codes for CASSYLGLGEQFF.

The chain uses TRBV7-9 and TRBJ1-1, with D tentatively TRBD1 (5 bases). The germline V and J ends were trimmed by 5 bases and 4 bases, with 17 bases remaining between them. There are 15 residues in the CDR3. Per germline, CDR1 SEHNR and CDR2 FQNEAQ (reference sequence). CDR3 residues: CASSPKRSRGTEAFF. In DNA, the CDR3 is TGTGCCAGCAGCCCGAAGCGATCTAGGGGCACTGAAGCTTTCTTT.

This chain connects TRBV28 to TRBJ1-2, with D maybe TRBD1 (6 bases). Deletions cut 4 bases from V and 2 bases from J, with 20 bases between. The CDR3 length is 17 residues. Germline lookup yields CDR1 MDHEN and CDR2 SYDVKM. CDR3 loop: CASSSPRTWTENYGYTF. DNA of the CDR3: TGTGCCAGCAGTTCCCCTCGTACTTGGACAGAAAACTATGGCTACACCTTC.

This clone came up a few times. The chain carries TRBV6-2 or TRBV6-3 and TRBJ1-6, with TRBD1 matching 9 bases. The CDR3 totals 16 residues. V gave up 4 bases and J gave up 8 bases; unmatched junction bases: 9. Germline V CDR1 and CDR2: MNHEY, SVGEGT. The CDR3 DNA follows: TGTGCCAGCAGTTCCCTCCGGGACAGGGCGGATTCACCCCTCCACTTT. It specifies CASSSLRDRADSPLHF.

In DNA, the CDR3 is TGTGCCTCCCAATGGGACAGAACTGAAGCTTTCTTT. Translation: CASQWDRTEAFF. This sequence joins TRBV5-4 and TRBJ1-1; 7 bases match TRBD1. There are 12 residues in the CDR3. The V gene's germline CDR1 is SGHNT and CDR2 YYREEE (reference sequence). The V gene end was trimmed by 10 bases and the J gene end by 5 bases; junction bases not matched to a gene: 8.

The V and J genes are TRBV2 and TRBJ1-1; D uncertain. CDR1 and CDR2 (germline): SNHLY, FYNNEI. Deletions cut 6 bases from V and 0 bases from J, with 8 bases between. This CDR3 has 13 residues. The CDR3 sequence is CASRRTVNTEAFF. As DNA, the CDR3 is TGTGCCAGCAGGAGAACAGTGAACACTGAAGCTTTCTTT.

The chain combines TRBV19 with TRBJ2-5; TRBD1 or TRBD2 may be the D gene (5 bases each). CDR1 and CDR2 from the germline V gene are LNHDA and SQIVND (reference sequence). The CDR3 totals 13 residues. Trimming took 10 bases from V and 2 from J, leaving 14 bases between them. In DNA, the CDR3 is TGTGCCACCAAAGGGACGTTGCAAGAGACCCAGTACTTC. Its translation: CATKGTLQETQYF. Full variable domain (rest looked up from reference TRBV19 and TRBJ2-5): DGGITQSPKYLFRKEGQNVTLSCEQNLNHDAMYWYRQDPGQGLRLIYYSQIVNDFQKGDIAEGYSVSREKKESFPLTVTSAQKNPTAFYLCATKGTLQETQYFGPGTRLLVL.

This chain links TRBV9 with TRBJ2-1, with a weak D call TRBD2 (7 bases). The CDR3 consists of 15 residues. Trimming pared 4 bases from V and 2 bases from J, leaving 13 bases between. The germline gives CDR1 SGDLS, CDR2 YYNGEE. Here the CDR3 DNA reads TGTGCCAGCAGCCTCACCGGGGGGCCCTACAATGAGCAGTTCTTC. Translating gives CASSLTGGPYNEQFF.

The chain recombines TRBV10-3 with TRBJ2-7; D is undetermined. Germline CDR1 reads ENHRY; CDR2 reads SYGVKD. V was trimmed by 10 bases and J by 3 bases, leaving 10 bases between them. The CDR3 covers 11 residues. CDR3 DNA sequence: TGTGCCACCCTTACCCGCTACGAGCAGTACTTC. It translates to CATLTRYEQYF.

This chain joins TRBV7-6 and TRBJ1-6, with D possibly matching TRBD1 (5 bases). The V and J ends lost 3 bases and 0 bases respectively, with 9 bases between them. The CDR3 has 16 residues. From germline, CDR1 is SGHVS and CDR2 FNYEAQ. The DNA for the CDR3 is TGTGCCAGCAGCTTGGGGGGGTCCTCCTATAATTCACCCCTCCACTTT. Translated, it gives CASSLGGSSYNSPLHF.

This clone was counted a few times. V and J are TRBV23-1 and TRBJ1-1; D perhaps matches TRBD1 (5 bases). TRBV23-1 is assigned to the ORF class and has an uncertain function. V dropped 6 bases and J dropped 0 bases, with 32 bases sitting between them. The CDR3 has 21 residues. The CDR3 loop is CASRRALRNRSIQRMNTEAFF. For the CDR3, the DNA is TGCGCCAGCAGAAGGGCCCTTAGAAACAGGAGCATTCAGAGGATGAACACTGAAGCTTTCTTT.

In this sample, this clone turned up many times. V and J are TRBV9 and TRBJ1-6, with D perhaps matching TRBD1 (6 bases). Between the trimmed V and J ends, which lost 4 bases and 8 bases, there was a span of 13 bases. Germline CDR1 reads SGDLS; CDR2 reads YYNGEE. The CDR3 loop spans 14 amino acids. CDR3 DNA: TGTGCCAGCAGCCCACAGGGAGGGGATTCACCCCTCCACTTT. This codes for CASSPQGGDSPLHF.

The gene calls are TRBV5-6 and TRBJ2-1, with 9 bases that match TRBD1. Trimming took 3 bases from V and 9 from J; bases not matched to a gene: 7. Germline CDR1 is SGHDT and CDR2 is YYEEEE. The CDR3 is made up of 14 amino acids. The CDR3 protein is CASSYRDRVGEQFF. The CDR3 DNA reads TGTGCCAGCAGCTACCGGGACAGGGTTGGTGAGCAGTTCTTC.

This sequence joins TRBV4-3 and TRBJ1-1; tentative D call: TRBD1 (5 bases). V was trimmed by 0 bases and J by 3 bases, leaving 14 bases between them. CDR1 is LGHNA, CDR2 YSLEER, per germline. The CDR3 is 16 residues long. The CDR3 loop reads CASSQEGDPDYTEAFF. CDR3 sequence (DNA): TGCGCCAGCAGCCAAGAAGGGGACCCGGACTACACTGAAGCTTTCTTT.

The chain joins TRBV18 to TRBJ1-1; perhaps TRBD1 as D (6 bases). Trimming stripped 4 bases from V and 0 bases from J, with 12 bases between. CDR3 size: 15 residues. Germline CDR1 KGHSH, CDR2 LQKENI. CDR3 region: CASSQNRVMNTEAFF. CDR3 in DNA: TGTGCCAGCTCACAAAACAGGGTAATGAACACTGAAGCTTTCTTT.

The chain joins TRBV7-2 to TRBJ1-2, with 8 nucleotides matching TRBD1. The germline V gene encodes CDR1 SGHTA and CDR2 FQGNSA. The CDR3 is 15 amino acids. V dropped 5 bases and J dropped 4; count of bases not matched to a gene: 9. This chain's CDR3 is CASSVNRGGSYGYTF. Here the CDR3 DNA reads TGTGCCAGCAGCGTCAACAGGGGGGGCTCCTATGGCTACACCTTC.

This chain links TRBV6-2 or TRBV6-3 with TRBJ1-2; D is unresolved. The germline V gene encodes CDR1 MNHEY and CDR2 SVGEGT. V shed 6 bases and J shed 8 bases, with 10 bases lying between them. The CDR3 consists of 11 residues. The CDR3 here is CASSPAEGYTF. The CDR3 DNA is TGTGCCAGCAGCCCGGCGGAGGGCTACACCTTC.

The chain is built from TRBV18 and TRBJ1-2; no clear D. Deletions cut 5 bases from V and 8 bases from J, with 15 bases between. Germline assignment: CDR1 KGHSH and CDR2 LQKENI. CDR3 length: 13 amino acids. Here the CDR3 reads CASSTQASEGYTF. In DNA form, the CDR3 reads TGTGCCAGCTCAACCCAAGCGTCGGAGGGCTACACCTTC.

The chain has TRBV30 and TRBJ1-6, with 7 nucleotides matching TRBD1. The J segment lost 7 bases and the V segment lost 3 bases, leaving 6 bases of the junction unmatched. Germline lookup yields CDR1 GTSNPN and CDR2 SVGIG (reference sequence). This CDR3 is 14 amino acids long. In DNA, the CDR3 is TGTGCCTGGAGAAGGGGGCAGGTGAATTCACCCCTCCACTTT. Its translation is CAWRRGQVNSPLHF.

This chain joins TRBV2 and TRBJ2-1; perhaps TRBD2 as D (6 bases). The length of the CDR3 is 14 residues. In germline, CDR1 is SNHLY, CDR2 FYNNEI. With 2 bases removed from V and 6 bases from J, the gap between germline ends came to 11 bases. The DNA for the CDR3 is TGTGCCAGCAGTGAATTGGGGGGTTTCAATGAGCAGTTCTTC. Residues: CASSELGGFNEQFF.